Below are 31 T cell receptor beta chains sequenced from a single sample in a study of tumor and adjacent non-tumor tissue in lung cancer. The library came from three nested PCR rounds adapted from ARM-PCR protocols. TCRdb re-analysed the multiplex PCR reads in MiXCR, keeping a single row per CDR3 protein. The sample contains around 99,000 distinct CDR3 sequences, under 65% of which appear only once. This sample's RNA came from whole unsorted tissue. Distant lung tissue was collected more than 3 cm away from the tumor edge. Sequencing used distant non-tumor lung tissue. These receptors were obtained from a man in his 60s with non-small cell lung cancer.

The DNA for the CDR3 is TGCATCGCTGGACTAGCGGGTTCCTACGGTGAGCAGTTCTTC. Translating gives CIAGLAGSYGEQFF. The J gene is TRBJ2-1, the V gene TRBV29-1, with 11 bases identical to TRBD2. The CDR3 has 14 residues. Germline CDR1 SQVTM, CDR2 ANQGSEA.

A remark on this clonotype: Germline is not matched at one junction end, which may reflect a read error. The chain combines TRBV28 with TRBJ2-7, with D possibly being TRBD1 (6 bases). This CDR3 has 14 amino acids. CDR1 is MDHEN, CDR2 SYDVKM, per germline. Here the CDR3 reads CASSDSPSSYEQCF. The CDR3 DNA reads TGCGCCAGCTCGGACAGCCCCAGCTCCTACGAGCAGTGCTTC.

Remarks on this clonotype: Because the CDR3 is missing its conserved closing phenylalanine or tryptophan, this is likely a read error. The V and J genes are TRBV11-2 and TRBJ2-2, with unresolved D. Germline CDR1 is SGHAT and CDR2 is FQNNGV. CDR3 size: 15 residues. CDR3 in DNA: TGTGGCAGCAGCTCACAGCGTTGGGAAGGCGGGGAGCTGTTTTCG. This encodes CGSSSQRWEGGELFS.

This clonotype was seen repeatedly, ten times or more. This chain uses TRBV12-3 or TRBV12-4 with TRBJ1-3; D gene ambiguous. This CDR3 has 14 amino acids. V was clipped by 7 bases and J by 0 bases, with 10 bases between them. In nucleotides, the CDR3 is TGTGCCAGCATCTCAGGCTACTCTGGAAACACCATATATTTT. Its protein product is CASISGYSGNTIYF.

This clonotype was observed a handful of times. A read error may explain this, as a much larger clone is one base away. The chain uses TRBV5-4 and TRBJ2-5; 9 nucleotides line up with TRBD2. The CDR3 is 15 amino acids. With 3 bases clipped from V and 2 bases from J, the junction kept 5 bases outside the gene matches. Germline CDR1 and CDR2: SGHNT and YYREEE (reference sequence). CDR3 sequence reads: CASSSSGTEQETQYF. The CDR3 nucleotides are TGTGCCAGCAGCTCTAGCGGGACCGAACAAGAGACCCAGTACTTC.

In regard to this clonotype: Sequence at one end of the junction differs from germline and may be a read error. CDR3 region: CDSRMQGLSGNSIYF. The CDR3 region has the DNA TGCGACAGCAGAATGCAGGGACTCTCTGGAAACAGCATATATTTT. The chain has TRBV4-1 and TRBJ1-3; D is possibly TRBD1 (5 bases). This CDR3 has 15 amino acids. Per the germline V gene, CDR1 is MGHRA and CDR2 is YSYEKL.

On this clonotype: A read error may produce the germline difference seen at one junction end. The rearrangement joins TRBV4-2 to TRBJ2-7, with 9 bases lining up with TRBD1. The germline CDR1 and CDR2 sequences are LGHNA and YNFKEQ. CDR3 length equals 15 residues. This chain's CDR3 is CTSSQDRGVSYEQYF. CDR3 DNA: TGTACCAGCAGCCAAGACAGGGGGGTATCCTACGAGCAGTACTTC.

The chain uses TRBV5-5 and TRBJ1-5; D is uncertain. V lost 4 bases to trimming and J lost 6 bases, with 11 bases between them. CDR3 length equals 13 residues. Germline V gene lookup returns CDR1 SGHKS and CDR2 YYEKEE (reference sequence). CDR3 DNA sequence: TGTGCCAGCAGCCGCGCCCCATCTCAGCCCCAGCATTTT. Translation gives CASSRAPSQPQHF. Complete variable domain (other parts from reference TRBV5-5 and TRBJ1-5): DAGVTQSPTHLIKTRGQQVTLRCSPISGHKSVSWYQQVLGQGPQFIFQYYEKEERGRGNFPDRFSARQFPNYSSELNVNALLLGDSALYLCASSRAPSQPQHFGDGTRLSIL.

The chain uses TRBV30 and TRBJ1-2; a possible D gene is TRBD1 (5 bases). This CDR3 comprises 15 residues. With 0 bases removed from V and 2 bases from J, the gap between germline ends came to 13 bases. Germline values: CDR1 GTSNPN, CDR2 SVGIG (reference sequence). This chain's CDR3 is CAWSVLRDRNYGYTF. CDR3 nucleotides: TGTGCCTGGAGTGTACTAAGGGACCGGAACTATGGCTACACCTTC.

Many counts were recorded for this clonotype. This sequence joins TRBV12-3 or TRBV12-4 and TRBJ1-6, with D unresolved. CDR3 length equals 14 residues. The germline V and J ends were trimmed by 3 bases and 7 bases, with 10 bases remaining between them. The CDR3 bases are TGTGCCAGCAGTTTGGGCTACAGCAATTCACCCCTCCACTTT. Amino acid sequence: CASSLGYSNSPLHF.

There are many counts of this clonotype. The CDR3 is CSATRLAGGTGELFF. DNA of the CDR3: TGCAGTGCTACCCGACTAGCGGGGGGTACCGGGGAGCTGTTTTTT. The chain has TRBV20-1 and TRBJ2-2, with 13 bases that match TRBD2. V lost 4 bases to trimming and J lost 5 bases; unmatched junction nucleotides: 4. The CDR3 runs to 15 residues. Germline V gene lookup returns CDR1 DFQATT and CDR2 SNEGSKA (reference sequence).

Regarding this clonotype: A read error may account for a junction end that differs from germline. The J gene is TRBJ2-1, the V gene TRBV29-1; D perhaps matches TRBD1 (5 bases). Germline loops: CDR1 SQVTM, CDR2 ANQGSEA. The CDR3 consists of 12 residues. For the CDR3, the DNA is TGCAGCGCTGTGGACAATCTCCATGAGCAATTCTTC. Translating gives CSAVDNLHEQFF.

This clonotype was counted only a few times. The chain has TRBV20-1 and TRBJ2-3, with 9 bases lining up with TRBD2. J was trimmed by 1 base and V by 1 base; bases with no gene match: 3. Germline V CDR1 and CDR2: DFQATT, SNEGSKA (reference sequence). The CDR3 sequence is 15 residues long. The CDR3: CSARVVAGGTDTQYF. The CDR3 nucleotides read TGCAGTGCTAGAGTTGTAGCGGGGGGCACAGATACGCAGTATTTT.

In the case of this clonotype: This may stem from a read error, because a much larger clone lies one nucleotide away. V usage is TRBV7-8 and J usage is TRBJ1-5, with D hard to call. The CDR3 has 13 amino acids. CDR1 is SGHVS and CDR2 is FQNEAQ in the germline V gene. With 3 bases removed from V and 6 bases from J, the gap between germline ends came to 9 bases. The CDR3 is CASSFGPVQPQHF. CDR3 DNA sequence: TGTGCCAGCAGCTTCGGTCCTGTTCAGCCCCAGCATTTT.

There are a few counts of this clonotype. One end of the junction varies from germline; a read error may be responsible. The chain is built from TRBV5-1 and TRBJ1-1, with 12 bases fitting TRBD1. CDR3 length: 16 residues. Germline CDR1 reads SGHRS; CDR2 reads YFSETQ. The CDR3 is CASSLGQGAGNTQAFF. The CDR3 DNA reads as TGCGCCAGCAGCCTGGGACAGGGGGCGGGGAACACTCAAGCTTTCTTT.

This clonotype came up once. V and J are TRBV11-2 and TRBJ2-5, with D unresolved. Germline CDR1 and CDR2: SGHAT and FQNNGV. Between the trimmed V and J ends, which lost 5 bases and 4 bases, there was a span of 17 bases. This CDR3 has 15 amino acids. Written as DNA, the CDR3 is TGTGCCAGCAGCGAGAATAGGGAATCGGGAGAGACCCAGTACTTC. This codes for CASSENRESGETQYF.

The sample holds many counts of this clonotype. CDR3 DNA: TGTGCCAGCAGTGAATGGGGCAGAGAAGAGACCCAGTACTTC. It translates to CASSEWGREETQYF. The J gene is TRBJ2-5, the V gene TRBV25-1; perhaps TRBD1 as D (5 bases). The germline gives CDR1 MGHDK, CDR2 SYGVNS. The CDR3 contains 14 residues. Trimming took off 1 base at V and 3 bases at J, with 9 bases between the two ends.

This clonotype came up a few times. Being one base from a much bigger clone, this may be a read error. The chain joins TRBV20-1 to TRBJ2-5; the D gene is possibly TRBD1 (5 bases). The germline V gene has CDR1 DFQATT and CDR2 SNEGSKA (reference sequence). This CDR3 has 11 amino acids. Trimming removed 2 bases at V and 5 bases at J, with 6 bases between. As DNA, the CDR3 is TGCAGTGCTAGAACAGGCGAGACCCAGTACTTC. Translated: CSARTGETQYF.

With respect to this clonotype: Its ends do not fully match the called genes, so a read error is possible. This chain connects TRBV7-9 to TRBJ1-2; D perhaps matches TRBD1 (5 bases). The CDR3 spans 14 residues. From germline, CDR1 is SEHNR and CDR2 FQNEAQ (reference sequence). CDR3: CASSSFSGNYGHTF. CDR3 in DNA: TGTGCCAGCAGCTCATTCTCAGGGAACTATGGCCACACCTTC.

In this sample, this clonotype turned up once. The junction differs from germline at one of its ends, possibly a read error. The chain joins TRBV28 to TRBJ2-7; D unclear. Germline CDR1 reads MDHEN; CDR2 reads SYDVKM. The CDR3 is 15 amino acids. The CDR3 bases are TGTGCAAGCAGCCCCTCGGACGTGAGAGCCTACGAGCAGTACTTC. Its protein is CASSPSDVRAYEQYF. Combining the CDR3 with reference TRBV28 and TRBJ2-7 gives the whole variable domain DVKVTQSSRYLVKRTGEKVFLECVQDMDHENMFWYRQDPGLGLRLIYFSYDVKMKEKGDIPEGYSVSREKKERFSLILESASTNQTSMYLCASSPSDVRAYEQYFGPGTRLTVT.

Turning to this clonotype: At one end the junction does not follow the germline gene, possibly because of a read error. The chain recombines TRBV20-1 with TRBJ2-1; a weak D match, TRBD2 (6 bases). Germline loops: CDR1 DFQATT, CDR2 SNEGSKA (reference sequence). This CDR3 contains 13 residues. CDR3 in amino acids: CSPRAGSGGEQFF. CDR3 bases: TGCAGTCCTAGGGCAGGTAGCGGAGGTGAGCAGTTCTTC.

With respect to this clonotype: No conserved phenylalanine or tryptophan is present at the end of the CDR3, so a read error is the likely explanation. The V and J genes are TRBV7-2 and TRBJ2-7; TRBD2 matches 9 bases. CDR3 size: 15 residues. The J segment lost 0 bases and the V segment lost 6 bases, leaving 6 bases of the junction unmatched. Germline V gene sequence: CDR1 SGHTA, CDR2 FQGNSA. CDR3 sequence: CASSFHSGGSYEQYI. Written as DNA, the CDR3 is TGTGCCAGCAGTTTCCATAGCGGGGGCTCCTACGAGCAGTACATC.

The chain combines TRBV2 with TRBJ1-5; D gene uncertain. Trimming stripped 3 bases from V and 6 bases from J, with 12 bases between. The CDR3 has 14 amino acids. The germline V gene has CDR1 SNHLY and CDR2 FYNNEI. The CDR3 region is CASSERVEAQPQHF. CDR3 coding DNA: TGTGCCAGCAGTGAGAGGGTAGAAGCTCAGCCCCAGCATTTT.

About this clonotype: It is likely a read error, because the conserved phenylalanine at the end of the CDR3 is missing. CDR3 loop: CASGDSYEQYL. As DNA, the CDR3 is TGCGCCAGCGGTGACAGCTACGAGCAGTACCTC. The chain combines TRBV10-2 with TRBJ2-7, with D possibly being TRBD1 (5 bases). The germline CDR1 and CDR2 sequences are WSHSY and SAAADI. The length of the CDR3 is 11 residues.

The CDR3, as DNA: TGCGCCAGCAGCCCCCGGACTAGCGGGAGGTCGACCGGGGAGCTGTTTTTT. The encoded protein is CASSPRTSGRSTGELFF. The chain recombines TRBV5-1 with TRBJ2-2, with 14 bases identical to TRBD2. Per germline, CDR1 SGHRS and CDR2 YFSETQ. The CDR3 is 17 residues long. J gave up 5 bases and V 4 bases, and 7 bases lay outside the gene matches.

A remark on this clonotype: The CDR3 end shows no conserved phenylalanine or tryptophan, and so a read error is likely. CDR3 residues: CASKGSLNQPQHL. The CDR3 coding sequence is TGTGCCAGCAAGGGATCCCTCAATCAGCCCCAGCATTTA. The chain carries TRBV6-2 or TRBV6-3 and TRBJ1-5; no clear D gene. The CDR3 has 13 residues. Germline CDR1 and CDR2: MNHEY and SVGEGT. Deletions cut 7 bases from V and 3 bases from J, with 10 bases between.

The V gene is TRBV5-4, the J gene TRBJ2-7; weak D call: TRBD2 (6 bases). The CDR3 runs to 16 residues. Germline V gene sequence: CDR1 SGHNT, CDR2 YYREEE (reference sequence). V was pared by 4 bases and J by 6 bases, with 23 bases between. CDR3: CASSVHPNRTTTEQYF. The CDR3 DNA reads as TGTGCCAGCAGCGTCCACCCTAACAGGACTACTACCGAGCAGTACTTC.

V and J are TRBV6-6 and TRBJ1-3, with D tentatively TRBD1 (5 bases). Trimming took 3 bases from V and 3 from J, leaving 18 bases between them. Germline-derived CDR1 and CDR2 are MNHNY and SVGAGI (reference sequence). The CDR3 is made up of 17 amino acids. The chain's CDR3 is CASSYNRAEGNGNTIYF. CDR3 nucleotides: TGTGCCAGCAGTTATAATCGGGCAGAGGGGAATGGAAACACCATATATTTT.

On this clonotype: A much larger clone sits a single nucleotide away, making a read error possible. CDR3 bases: TGTGCCACCAGCAGCGACCACGGGGAGATGAGGGACGAGCAGTACTTC. Its translation is CATSSDHGEMRDEQYF. This sequence joins TRBV15 and TRBJ2-7; perhaps TRBD2 as D (5 bases). The CDR3 is 16 amino acids. CDR1 and CDR2 from the germline V gene are LNHNV and YYDKDF (reference sequence). V was pared by 3 bases and J by 5 bases, with 20 bases between.

This chain connects TRBV28 to TRBJ2-7; weak D call: TRBD1 (6 bases). Trimming stripped 8 bases from V and 4 bases from J, with 18 bases between. This CDR3 has 14 amino acids. Per germline, CDR1 MDHEN and CDR2 SYDVKM. The CDR3 DNA is TGTGCCAGCGGTACTTGCAGGGACATTTACGAGCAGTACTTC. Translation: CASGTCRDIYEQYF.

This clonotype is medium-sized (0.01 to 0.1%) by share. The V call is TRBV11-1, the J call TRBJ2-1; D is tentatively TRBD1 or TRBD2 (6 bases each). Germline loops: CDR1 SGHAT, CDR2 FQDESV (reference sequence). Trimming removed 5 bases from V and 6 bases from J, with 17 bases in between. This CDR3 has 15 residues. This CDR3 reads CASSADRGRVNEQFF. DNA of the CDR3: TGTGCCAGCAGCGCAGACCGGGGGCGGGTCAATGAGCAGTTCTTC.